Included here is one TCR beta chain sequence, with context. As yet, its antigen is unknown. Every TCR cDNA molecule bore its own unique molecular identifier. Using its own MiXCR run on the 5' RACE reads, TCRdb lists one record per CDR3 protein. The sample includes tens of thousands of distinct CDR3 sequences, around 7% of them seen just once. Germline CDR1 is MGHRA and CDR2 is YSYEKL. The ends were cut back, 0 bases at V and 5 bases at J, with 4 bases in the middle. This CDR3 has 13 amino acids. The record originates from a study of spatial heterogeneity in lung cancer. General study results and limits: The appearance of ubiquitous expanded tumor TCRs in blood was greater at resection than follow-up.

Time point denoted: sample taken at primary tumor resection. Whole RNA, which was extracted from tumor, nontumor lung tissue or frozen PBMC, was sequenced without any cell sorting. Donors were fewer than 90 untreated early-stage non-small cell lung cancer patients. This sample comprised PBMCs, obtained at surgery. This TCR derives from a female donor with early-stage non-small cell lung cancer. This chain uses TRBV4-1 with TRBJ1-4; D unclear. CDR3 amino acids: CASSQERNEKLFF. CDR3 coding DNA: TGCGCCAGCAGCCAAGAGAGGAATGAAAAACTGTTTTTT.